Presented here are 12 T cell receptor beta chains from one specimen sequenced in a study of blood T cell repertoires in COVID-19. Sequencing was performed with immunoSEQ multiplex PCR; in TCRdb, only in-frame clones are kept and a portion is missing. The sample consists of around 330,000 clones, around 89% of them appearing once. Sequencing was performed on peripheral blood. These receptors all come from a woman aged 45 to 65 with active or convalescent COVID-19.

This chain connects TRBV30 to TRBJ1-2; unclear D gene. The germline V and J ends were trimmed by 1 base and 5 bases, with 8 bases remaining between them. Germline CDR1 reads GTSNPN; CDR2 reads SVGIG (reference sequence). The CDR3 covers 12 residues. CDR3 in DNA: TGTGCCTGGAGTGGTGGCCCGTATGGCTACACCTTC. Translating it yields CAWSGGPYGYTF.

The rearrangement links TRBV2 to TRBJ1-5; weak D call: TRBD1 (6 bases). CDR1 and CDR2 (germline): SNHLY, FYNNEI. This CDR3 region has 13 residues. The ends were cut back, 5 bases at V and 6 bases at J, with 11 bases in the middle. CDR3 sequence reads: CASSTGYGQPQHF. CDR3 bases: TGTGCCAGCAGTACAGGGTACGGTCAGCCCCAGCATTTT.

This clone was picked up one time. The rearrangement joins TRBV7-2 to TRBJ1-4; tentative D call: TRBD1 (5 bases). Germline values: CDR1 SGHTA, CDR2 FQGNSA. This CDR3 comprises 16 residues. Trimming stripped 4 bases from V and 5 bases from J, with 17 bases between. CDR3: CASSSESRQQNEKLFF. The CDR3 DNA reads TGTGCCAGCAGCTCAGAGAGTCGACAGCAGAATGAAAAACTGTTTTTT.

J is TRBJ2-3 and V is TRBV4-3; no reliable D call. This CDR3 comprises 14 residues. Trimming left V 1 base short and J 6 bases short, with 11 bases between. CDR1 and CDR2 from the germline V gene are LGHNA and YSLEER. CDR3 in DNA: TGCGCCAGCAGCCAAGTCCAGGTCTCCGATACGCAGTATTTT. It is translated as CASSQVQVSDTQYF.

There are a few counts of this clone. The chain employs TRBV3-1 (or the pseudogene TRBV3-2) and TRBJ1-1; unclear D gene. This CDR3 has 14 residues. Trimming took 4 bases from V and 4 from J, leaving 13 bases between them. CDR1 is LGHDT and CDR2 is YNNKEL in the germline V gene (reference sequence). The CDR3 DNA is TGTGCCAGCAGCCGTTTTCTCGTTTCCACTGAAGCTTTCTTT. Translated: CASSRFLVSTEAFF.

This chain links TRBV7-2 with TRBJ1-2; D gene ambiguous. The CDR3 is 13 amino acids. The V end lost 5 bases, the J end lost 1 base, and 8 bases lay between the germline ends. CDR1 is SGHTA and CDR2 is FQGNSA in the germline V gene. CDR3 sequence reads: CASSQTLNYGYTF. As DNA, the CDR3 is TGTGCCAGCAGCCAGACACTTAACTATGGCTACACCTTC.

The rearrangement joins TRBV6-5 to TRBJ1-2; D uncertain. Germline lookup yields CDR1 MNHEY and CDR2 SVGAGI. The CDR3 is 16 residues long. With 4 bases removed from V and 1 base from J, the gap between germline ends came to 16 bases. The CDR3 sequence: CASSFPTPLGNYGYTF. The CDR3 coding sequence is TGTGCCAGCAGTTTCCCTACCCCACTCGGTAACTATGGCTACACCTTC.

The CDR3 region has the DNA TGTGCCAGCAGTGAAAGAGACAGGAACACCGGGGAGCTGTTTTTT. Translating gives CASSERDRNTGELFF. The chain carries TRBV25-1 and TRBJ2-2, with D maybe TRBD1 (5 bases). The germline V and J ends were trimmed by 2 bases and 1 base, with 8 bases remaining between them. The CDR3 has 15 residues. Germline values: CDR1 MGHDK, CDR2 SYGVNS. The full variable domain, in which reference TRBV25-1 and TRBJ2-2 provide the parts outside the CDR3, is EADIYQTPRYLVIGTGKKITLECSQTMGHDKMYWYQQDPGMELHLIHYSYGVNSTEKGDLSSESTVSRIRTEHFPLTLESARPSHTSQYLCASSERDRNTGELFFGEGSRLTVL.

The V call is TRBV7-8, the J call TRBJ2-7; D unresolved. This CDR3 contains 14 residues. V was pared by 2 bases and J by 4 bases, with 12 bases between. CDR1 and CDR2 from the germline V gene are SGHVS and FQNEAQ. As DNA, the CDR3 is TGTGCCAGCAGCTTAATTGGCAGACAATACGAGCAGTACTTC. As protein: CASSLIGRQYEQYF.

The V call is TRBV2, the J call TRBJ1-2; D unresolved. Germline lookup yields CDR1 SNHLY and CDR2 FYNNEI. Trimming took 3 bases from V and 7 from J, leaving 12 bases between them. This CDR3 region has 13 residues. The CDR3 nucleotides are TGTGCCAGCAGTGAGCAGGAAATCTCTGGCTACACCTTC. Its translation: CASSEQEISGYTF.

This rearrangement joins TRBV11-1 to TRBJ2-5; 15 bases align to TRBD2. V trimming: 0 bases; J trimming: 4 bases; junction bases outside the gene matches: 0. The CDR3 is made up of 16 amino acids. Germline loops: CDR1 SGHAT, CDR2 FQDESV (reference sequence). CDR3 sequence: CASSLAGLAGGETQYF. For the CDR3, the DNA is TGTGCCAGCAGCTTAGCGGGACTAGCGGGGGGAGAGACCCAGTACTTC.

CDR3 DNA: TGTGCCAGCAGCGTAGAAGGGACAGATGGCTACACCTTC. It specifies CASSVEGTDGYTF. V usage is TRBV9 and J usage is TRBJ1-2; 7 nucleotides align to TRBD1. CDR3 size: 13 residues. In germline, CDR1 is SGDLS, CDR2 YYNGEE. Unmatched junction bases numbered 2, after V lost 0 bases and J lost 6 bases. Together with reference TRBV9 and TRBJ1-2, the CDR3 gives the full variable domain: DSGVTQTPKHLITATGQRVTLRCSPRSGDLSVYWYQQSLDQGLQFLIQYYNGEERAKGNILERFSAQQFPDLHSELNLSSLELGDSALYFCASSVEGTDGYTFGSGTRLTVV.